These T cell receptor beta chains were read from a single sample in a study of blood T cell repertoires in COVID-19. Sequencing was performed with immunoSEQ multiplex PCR; in TCRdb, only in-frame clones are kept and a portion is missing. The repertoire holds nearly 100,000 clones, with about 80% as singletons. Material for sequencing was peripheral blood. These receptors all come from a man between 65 and 85 years old with acute or convalescent COVID-19. CDR3s leave out the opening cysteine and the closing phenylalanine or tryptophan. Clone size is given for some rows only: seen once, a few or many times, or a class if the clone is expanded.

abundance	v_gene	j_gene	len	CDR3aa
once	TRBV30	TRBJ2-3	15	AWKLAGAHRSTDTQY
.	TRBV6-2/TRBV6-3	TRBJ2-3	13	ASSFRGLEKDTQY
few	TRBV27	TRBJ1-5	11	ASSFLSNQPQH
.	TRBV28	TRBJ2-4	11	ASSDRGRNIQY
.	TRBV28	TRBJ1-2	13	ASSSPGVGNYGYT
medium-sized	TRBV2	TRBJ2-2	12	ASSEDSYTGELF
.	TRBV19	TRBJ1-2	12	ASKRDTQNYGYT
.	TRBV10-3	TRBJ1-1	11	AISIDYDDEAF
.	TRBV6-2/TRBV6-3	TRBJ1-4	9	ASSQDEKLF
.	TRBV11-2	TRBJ1-3	13	ASGGERSSGNTIY
.	TRBV7-9	TRBJ2-2	15	ASSSKRNDRYTGELF
.	TRBV24-1	TRBJ2-2	16	ATSDLRPGQGFTGELF
.	TRBV4-3	TRBJ2-7	14	ASSQDGGDTPYEQY
.	TRBV7-3	TRBJ1-1	12	ASSLRGVNTEAF
.	TRBV2	TRBJ1-4	14	ASSERDRPANEKLF
.	TRBV19	TRBJ1-5	13	ASRPQGAEAQPQH
.	TRBV13	TRBJ1-1	15	ASSSYTPRGGAREAF
.	TRBV11-2	TRBJ1-2	11	ASSSRVDYGYT
.	TRBV30	TRBJ2-7	12	AWMRGGATYEQY
.	TRBV6-5	TRBJ2-7	13	ASSYDRAPGNEQY
.	TRBV9	TRBJ2-1	13	ASSVASVTYNEQF